One and the same sample provided the 8 T cell receptor beta chains below, sequenced in a study of cytomegalovirus exposure and HLA in healthy donors. Some clones are missing from TCRdb's copy, which holds only in-frame ones; the method was immunoSEQ multiplex PCR. The table has around 70,000 clones, approximately 95% seen once. Source material: PBMCs. The receptor source for this set is a man aged 18 to 29 in good health and CMV-seronegative.

The V call is TRBV11-1, the J call TRBJ1-1, with 7 bases identical to TRBD1. The germline V gene encodes CDR1 SGHAT and CDR2 FQDESV (reference sequence). This CDR3 has 15 amino acids. V was clipped by 3 bases and J by 0 bases; unmatched bases: 4. This CDR3 reads CASSLTGSLNTEAFF. The CDR3, as DNA: TGTGCCAGCAGCTTGACAGGGAGTTTGAACACTGAAGCTTTCTTT.

The chain links TRBV28 to TRBJ2-7; TRBD1 agrees at 10 bases. V lost 5 bases and J lost 5; bases outside the gene matches: 6. The CDR3 spans 14 residues. Germline CDR1 reads MDHEN; CDR2 reads SYDVKM. CDR3 bases: TGTGCCAGCAGTCCCCTGGACAGGGGGGACGAGCAGTACTTC. It specifies CASSPLDRGDEQYF. Filled out from reference TRBV28 and TRBJ2-7, the complete variable domain reads DVKVTQSSRYLVKRTGEKVFLECVQDMDHENMFWYRQDPGLGLRLIYFSYDVKMKEKGDIPEGYSVSREKKERFSLILESASTNQTSMYLCASSPLDRGDEQYFGPGTRLTVT.

This chain connects TRBV5-6 to TRBJ1-2; possibly TRBD1 for D (5 bases). CDR3 length: 14 amino acids. V was shortened by 4 bases and J by 8 bases, with 18 bases between the two germline ends. Germline CDR1 reads SGHDT; CDR2 reads YYEEEE. CDR3 sequence reads: CASSTGRGLGGYTF. In DNA, the CDR3 is TGTGCCAGCAGCACTGGGCGGGGACTTGGGGGCTACACCTTC.

The chain is built from TRBV10-3 and TRBJ1-2; the match to TRBD1 covers 7 bases. From germline, CDR1 is ENHRY and CDR2 SYGVKD. The CDR3 is 14 amino acids. V lost 2 bases and J lost 8; bases outside the gene matches: 8. This CDR3 is CAISEPRQGDGYTF. The CDR3 DNA sequence: TGTGCCATCAGTGAGCCCCGACAGGGAGACGGCTACACCTTC.

In DNA form, the CDR3 reads TGTGCCAGCAGTGAATGGCCCAGCAATCAGCCCCAGCATTTT. This translates into CASSEWPSNQPQHF. The genes are TRBV2 and TRBJ1-5; D unclear. The ends were cut back, 2 bases at V and 1 base at J, with 6 bases in the middle. There are 14 residues in the CDR3. Germline lookup yields CDR1 SNHLY and CDR2 FYNNEI.

The chain has TRBV18 and TRBJ1-1; D is possibly TRBD1 (5 bases). In germline, CDR1 is KGHSH, CDR2 LQKENI. This CDR3 is 13 amino acids long. V lost 2 bases and J lost 8, with 12 bases in between. Here the CDR3 reads CASSPSLQGEAFF. The CDR3 DNA sequence: TGTGCCAGCTCACCAAGTCTGCAGGGCGAAGCTTTCTTT.

V usage is TRBV2 and J usage is TRBJ2-6; D may be TRBD1 (5 bases). Germline CDR1 is SNHLY and CDR2 is FYNNEI. This CDR3 is 20 amino acids long. V gave up 6 bases and J gave up 4 bases, with 28 bases separating them. The CDR3 here is CASSYRFSLGAPSGANVLTF. In DNA, the CDR3 is TGTGCCAGCAGCTACAGGTTCTCCTTAGGGGCTCCCTCCGGGGCCAACGTCCTGACTTTC.

The genes are TRBV18 and TRBJ1-1, with 8 bases that match TRBD1. The length of the CDR3 is 14 residues. V lost 6 bases and J lost 4; bases outside the gene matches: 7. Germline V gene sequence: CDR1 KGHSH, CDR2 LQKENI. CDR3 DNA: TGTGCCAGCTCGGGTGACAGGGGCGGCACTGAAGCTTTCTTT. Translation: CASSGDRGGTEAFF.